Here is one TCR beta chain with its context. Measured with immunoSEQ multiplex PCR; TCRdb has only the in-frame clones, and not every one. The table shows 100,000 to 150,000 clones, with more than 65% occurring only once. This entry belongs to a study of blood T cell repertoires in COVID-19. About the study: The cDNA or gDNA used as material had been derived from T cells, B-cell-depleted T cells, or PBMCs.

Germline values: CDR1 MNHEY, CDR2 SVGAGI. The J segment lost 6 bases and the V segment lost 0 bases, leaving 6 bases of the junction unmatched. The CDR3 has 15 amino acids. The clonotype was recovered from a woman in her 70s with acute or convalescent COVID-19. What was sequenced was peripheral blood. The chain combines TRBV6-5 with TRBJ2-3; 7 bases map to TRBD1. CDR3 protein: CASSYSTGKLDTQYF. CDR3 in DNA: TGTGCCAGCAGTTACTCGACAGGGAAATTGGATACGCAGTATTTT.